This T cell receptor (beta chain) was retrieved from a study of Ad26.COV2.S vaccination and SARS-CoV-2 variants. Study findings and constraints: The breadth of spike-specific CD8+ and CD4+ T cell responses after vaccination was reportedly substantial. Spike-specific TCR breadth ran higher among vaccine recipients than placebo recipients.

V lost 3 bases to trimming and J lost 8 bases, with 10 bases between them. This CDR3 has 13 residues. On this clone: Its cognate antigen is unknown.

The protocol was immunoSEQ multiplex PCR, while the TCRdb copy is restricted to in-frame clones and leaves out a portion. The profile shows fewer than 400,000 clones, approximately 91% of them singletons. Documented treatment: around 19 received Ad26.COV2.S at low or high dose, single or two shots; about 5 received placebo; per-sample allocation not given. Samples analyzed were those drawn on day 63 after the first vaccine or placebo injection. The sample was peripheral blood, taken in a trial of Ad26.COV2.S vaccine versus placebo. This chain links TRBV12-3 or TRBV12-4 with TRBJ1-4; D gene unclear. The sequence was collected from a person aged 18-65 years who received the Ad26.COV2.S COVID-19 vaccine or a placebo. This chain's CDR3 is CASSLGGIEKLFF. In DNA form, the CDR3 reads TGTGCCAGCAGTTTGGGCGGGATAGAAAAACTGTTTTTT.